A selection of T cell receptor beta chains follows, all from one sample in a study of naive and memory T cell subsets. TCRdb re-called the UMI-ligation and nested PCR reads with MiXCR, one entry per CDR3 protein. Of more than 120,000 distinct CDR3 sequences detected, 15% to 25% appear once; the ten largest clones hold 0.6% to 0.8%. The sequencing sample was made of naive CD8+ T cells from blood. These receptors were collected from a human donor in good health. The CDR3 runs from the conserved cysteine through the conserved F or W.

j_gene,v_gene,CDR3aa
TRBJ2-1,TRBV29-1,CSVDLRLNNDEQFF
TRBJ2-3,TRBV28,CASSPLYGGVRTDTQYF
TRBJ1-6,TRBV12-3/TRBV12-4,CASSEDVYPGDSYNSPLHF
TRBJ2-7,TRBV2,CASSGGRQLYEQYF
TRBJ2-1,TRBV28,CASSLGLAGGRGEQFF
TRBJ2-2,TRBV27,CASNLYYSGEAGELFF
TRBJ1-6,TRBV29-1,CSVLDRGGSPLHF
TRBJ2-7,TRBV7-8,CASSSGTSGRFSEQYF
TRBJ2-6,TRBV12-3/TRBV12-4,CASSDNSGANVLTF
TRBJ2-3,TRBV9,CASSDTDTQYF
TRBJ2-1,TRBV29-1,CSVDLGFDEQFF
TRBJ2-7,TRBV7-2,CASSFGTGSYEQYF
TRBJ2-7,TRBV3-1,CASSLRTDSSYEQYF
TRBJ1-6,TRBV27,CASRGAPRPLHF
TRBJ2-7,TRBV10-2,CAGGQGMGYEQYF
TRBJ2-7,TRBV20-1,CSAPEAASYEQYF
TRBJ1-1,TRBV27,CASSEQGAGTEAFF
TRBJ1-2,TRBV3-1,CASSQLPGPTNYGYTF
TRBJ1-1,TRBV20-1,CSAPREGWTTEAFF
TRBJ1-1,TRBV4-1,CASSQDQIEAFF
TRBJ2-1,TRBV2,CASSESYGEQFF
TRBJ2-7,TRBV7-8,CASSGERTEEQYF
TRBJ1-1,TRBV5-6,CASSLGGAQQAFF
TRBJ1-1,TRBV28,CASSPSGEGDTEAFF
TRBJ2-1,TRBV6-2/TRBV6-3,CASSYHTNGINEQFF